This is a list of T cell receptor beta chains from one sample in a study of blood T cell repertoires in COVID-19. TCRdb's table, derived via immunoSEQ multiplex PCR, lists solely in-frame clones and lacks some. The sample contains tens of thousands of clones, about 83% of which appear only once. The specimen sequenced was peripheral blood. These receptor sequences come from a man in his fifties or sixties with COVID-19, enrolled during active disease. Each CDR3 is given with its conserved first and last residue. D genes are given only for firm matches. For some rows the clone size is stated as once, few or many, or as a class when expanded; others skip it.

V	D	size	J	DNA	CDR3
TRBV18	-	-	TRBJ2-1	TGTGCCAGCTCACCGGTGGGGGGAGTCAATGAGCAGTTCTTC	CASSPVGGVNEQFF
TRBV7-9	-	-	TRBJ2-7	TGTGCCAGCAGCGCCCGTCGGCAGGGCAAAAGGTCCTACGAGCAGTACTTC	CASSARRQGKRSYEQYF
TRBV5-5	-	-	TRBJ1-1	TGTGCCAGCAGCTCCCTTGGGGGGAAAGCTTTCTTT	CASSSLGGKAFF
TRBV27	TRBD1	-	TRBJ1-1	TGTGCCAGCAGTTCAAGGACAGGGGACACTGAAGCTTTCTTT	CASSSRTGDTEAFF
TRBV28	-	-	TRBJ2-7	TGTGCCAGCAGTTACAGGGGCGCGGGAGGAGACGAGCAGTACTTC	CASSYRGAGGDEQYF
TRBV9	-	-	TRBJ2-1	TGTGCCAGCAGCGTAGGCGAGACAGGTCGCCACAATGAGCAGTTCTTC	CASSVGETGRHNEQFF
TRBV24-1	-	-	TRBJ2-7	TGTGCCACCAGGAGGCGCGGGCGAGTCTCCTACGAGCAGTACTTC	CATRRRGRVSYEQYF
TRBV30	-	-	TRBJ2-5	TGTGCCTGGAGTCCCGGAGCGAAACGGTCAGAGACCCAGTACTTC	CAWSPGAKRSETQYF
TRBV28	-	-	TRBJ2-7	TGTGCCAGCAGTTACTCCGGGACAGCGGGTTCCTACGAGCAGTACTTC	CASSYSGTAGSYEQYF
TRBV7-3	TRBD1	-	TRBJ2-5	TGTGCCAGCAGCATAGGGACAGGGGTTTCAGAGACCCAGTACTTC	CASSIGTGVSETQYF
TRBV4-2	-	-	TRBJ2-7	TGTGCCAGCAGCCCATCGACGTGGGAGCGAAGGGGGGAGCAGTACTTC	CASSPSTWERRGEQYF
TRBV5-1	-	-	TRBJ1-1	TGCGCCAGCAGCCCTACCGGTGACAGTGAAGCTTTCTTT	CASSPTGDSEAFF
TRBV5-6	TRBD1	-	TRBJ1-6	TGTGCCAGCAGCTCGCCACCGGGACAGGGGGCTTATTCACCCCTCCACTTT	CASSSPPGQGAYSPLHF
TRBV24-1	-	-	TRBJ2-5	TGTGCCACCAGTGCGCACCAGGGTACACAAGAGACCCAGTACTTC	CATSAHQGTQETQYF
TRBV7-8	-	-	TRBJ1-5	TGTGCCAGCAGCCGGGACCGGGGTATACAGCCCCAGCATTTT	CASSRDRGIQPQHF
TRBV19	-	-	TRBJ2-7	TGTGCCAGTAGCGCGCAACTACAGGGCACCTACGAGCAGTACTTC	CASSAQLQGTYEQYF
TRBV19	TRBD1	few	TRBJ1-6	TGTGCCAGTAGTACCCCGTGGGACAGGGTGAGAGGTTCACCCCTCCACTTT	CASSTPWDRVRGSPLHF
TRBV3-1/TRBV3-2	-	-	TRBJ2-7	TGTGCCAGCAGCCAAGCCAGGGACTACGAGCAGTACTTC	CASSQARDYEQYF
TRBV12-3/TRBV12-4	TRBD1	-	TRBJ1-1	TGTGCCAGCAGTCGACAGGGGAACACTGAAGCTTTCTTT	CASSRQGNTEAFF
TRBV6-5	TRBD1	-	TRBJ1-2	TGTGCCAGCTTTCCCGGACAGGGGAACTATGGCTACACCTTC	CASFPGQGNYGYTF
TRBV7-3	TRBD2	-	TRBJ2-3	TGTGCCAGCAGCTACTCTAGCGGGAGAGATACGCAGTATTTT	CASSYSSGRDTQYF
TRBV30	-	-	TRBJ1-4	TGTGCCTGGAGGCGGAGTGCAACTAATGAAAAACTGTTTTTT	CAWRRSATNEKLFF
TRBV4-2	-	-	TRBJ2-1	TGTGCCAGCAGCCAAGGAACTAGCTTCGTAAATGAGCAGTTCTTC	CASSQGTSFVNEQFF
TRBV14	-	-	TRBJ1-1	TGTGCCAGCAGCCGACAAACGAACACTGAAGCTTTCTTT	CASSRQTNTEAFF
TRBV6-1	TRBD2	-	TRBJ2-7	TGTGCCAGCAGTGGGCTAGCGGGGTTGAGGGCCTACGAGCAGTACTTC	CASSGLAGLRAYEQYF
TRBV6-5	-	-	TRBJ2-6	TGTGCCAGCCGGGACAGGGCCAACGTCCTGACTTTC	CASRDRANVLTF
TRBV20-1	TRBD2	once	TRBJ2-5	TGCAGTGCTAGTAGGGCTAGCGGGAAAGAGACCCAGTACTTC	CSASRASGKETQYF
TRBV4-1	TRBD2	-	TRBJ2-3	TGCGCCAGCACCACAAGTGATGGACTAGCGGGGCGGGGGCAGTATTTT	CASTTSDGLAGRGQYF
TRBV7-8	-	-	TRBJ2-1	TGTGCCAGCAGCTTAGTACTTGCGGGATTCTTTGACAATGAGCAGTTCTTC	CASSLVLAGFFDNEQFF
TRBV28	-	-	TRBJ2-2	TGTGCCAGCAGTTTCTTCGGGGACACCGGGGAGCTGTTTTTT	CASSFFGDTGELFF
TRBV6-1	-	-	TRBJ2-3	TGTGCCAGCAGTGAAGTACCAGGGCAGTCAGATACGCAGTATTTT	CASSEVPGQSDTQYF
TRBV27	-	-	TRBJ1-1	TGTGCCAGCAGCCCCCCGGGAGGAGAGGGGAGGACTGAAGCTTTCTTT	CASSPPGGEGRTEAFF
TRBV11-3	-	-	TRBJ2-3	TGTGCCAGCAGCTTAGGAGGCACAGATACGCAGTATTTT	CASSLGGTDTQYF
TRBV7-9	TRBD1	-	TRBJ2-7	TGTGCCAGCAGCTTAGGGGGGACAGGGACGAACGAGCAGTACTTC	CASSLGGTGTNEQYF
TRBV11-1	-	few	TRBJ1-6	TGTGCCAGCAGCTTTGGGGGGAATAATTCACCCCTCCACTTT	CASSFGGNNSPLHF
TRBV3-1/TRBV3-2	-	few	TRBJ1-1	TGTGCCAGCAGCCTAGCTGGGGACTTTGAAGCTTTCTTT	CASSLAGDFEAFF
TRBV30	TRBD1	few	TRBJ2-1	TGTGCCTCGAAGGGACAGAACTACAATGAGCAGTTCTTC	CASKGQNYNEQFF
TRBV7-6	-	-	TRBJ1-4	TGTGCCAGCAGCCAGCCCCTGGGGGGACTGTTTTTT	CASSQPLGGLFF
TRBV24-1	-	-	TRBJ2-7	TGTGCCACCAGTGACTCGAGGCTACCAACCTACGAGCAGTACTTC	CATSDSRLPTYEQYF
TRBV28	TRBD1	-	TRBJ2-2	TGTGCCAGCAGTAGGGACAGAGGGAACACCGGGGAGCTGTTTTTT	CASSRDRGNTGELFF
TRBV4-1	-	-	TRBJ2-5	TGCGCCAGCAGCCAAGTAGCCCTGGGACTTACCCAAGAGACCCAGTACTTC	CASSQVALGLTQETQYF
TRBV29-1	-	-	TRBJ2-1	TGCAGCGCCGGGGTTGGGCTCTACAATGAGCAGTTCTTC	CSAGVGLYNEQFF
TRBV4-2	-	-	TRBJ2-1	TGTGCCAGCAGACCCGACGGGGGACGGGTCAATGAGCAGTTCTTC	CASRPDGGRVNEQFF
TRBV2	-	-	TRBJ1-5	TGTGCCAGCAGTCTCAGGGGAAATCAGCCCCAGCATTTT	CASSLRGNQPQHF
TRBV7-9	-	-	TRBJ1-2	TGTGCCAGCAGCTTACTGGGCAAACGGTTGGGCTACACCTTC	CASSLLGKRLGYTF
TRBV27	TRBD1	once	TRBJ2-7	TGTGCCAGCAGTCCGACCAGACAGGGGGCTGAGTACGAGCAGTACTTC	CASSPTRQGAEYEQYF
TRBV7-9	-	-	TRBJ2-6	TGTGCCAGCAATCAAAGGGGCTCTGGGGCCAACGTCCTGACTTTC	CASNQRGSGANVLTF
TRBV24-1	-	-	TRBJ2-7	TGTGCCACCAGTGACCTATACGAGCAGTACTTC	CATSDLYEQYF
TRBV18	-	-	TRBJ2-1	TGTGCCAGCTCACCAAAGGGGCTTAAGGAGAATGAGCAGTTCTTC	CASSPKGLKENEQFF
TRBV28	-	-	TRBJ1-1	TGTGCCAGCACAAATGGGGGCCCCCTTGGTGCTTTCTTT	CASTNGGPLGAFF
TRBV19	-	-	TRBJ1-4	TGTGCCAGTAGTATGTGGCTTGGAGAGGAAAAACTGTTTTTT	CASSMWLGEEKLFF
TRBV19	TRBD1	-	TRBJ2-3	TGTGCCAGTAGTAGGGGACAGGGCAACACAGATACGCAGTATTTT	CASSRGQGNTDTQYF
TRBV5-1	TRBD2	-	TRBJ2-7	TGCGCCAGCAGCGTTAAGCGGGGTGGGGAGAAGTACTTC	CASSVKRGGEKYF